This entry lists 19 T cell receptor beta chains sequenced from one sample in a study of PD-L1 blockade in urothelial cancer. The assay was immunoSEQ multiplex PCR, and TCRdb's table has in-frame clones only and misses some. The repertoire holds about 72,000 clones, with roughly 80% as singletons. Sequencing used PBMCs, obtained around atezolizumab (anti-PD-L1) treatment. These receptors originate from a man between 65 and 85 years old with urothelial cancer.

The V call is TRBV27, the J call TRBJ2-7; D perhaps matches TRBD1 (6 bases). Trimming removed 6 bases from V and 7 bases from J, with 16 bases in between. CDR3 length: 13 residues. The germline V gene encodes CDR1 MNHEY and CDR2 SMNVEV (reference sequence). Here the CDR3 DNA reads TGTGCCAGCAGACCTTCGACAGGCCGGGAGCAGTACTTC. This gives the protein CASRPSTGREQYF.

The genes are TRBV6-5 and TRBJ2-1, with TRBD2 matching over 11 bases. CDR1 MNHEY and CDR2 SVGAGI come from the germline V gene. This CDR3 has 14 amino acids. J was trimmed by 3 bases and V by 7 bases; bases with no gene match: 2. The CDR3 nucleotides read TGTGCCAGCATCGGGACTAGCGGCTACAATGAGCAGTTCTTC. It specifies CASIGTSGYNEQFF.

The sample holds one count of this clone. The V call is TRBV7-6, the J call TRBJ2-5, with 11 bases lining up with TRBD1. This CDR3 has 16 amino acids. With V trimmed by 0 bases and J by 4 bases, 4 bases remained unmatched. Germline V CDR1 and CDR2: SGHVS, FNYEAQ. CDR3: CASSLASGTGGETQYF. DNA for the CDR3: TGTGCCAGCAGCTTAGCCTCCGGGACAGGGGGAGAGACCCAGTACTTC.

CDR3 bases: TGTGCCAGCAGCTTGCCGGCTAACTATGGCTACACCTTC. It is translated as CASSLPANYGYTF. The genes are TRBV5-6 and TRBJ1-2; unclear D gene. The germline CDR1 and CDR2 sequences are SGHDT and YYEEEE. V was clipped by 1 base and J by 0 bases, with 4 bases between them. This CDR3 has 13 residues.

The chain is built from TRBV29-1 and TRBJ2-5; 7 bases fit TRBD1. The CDR3 has 14 residues. Germline CDR1 and CDR2: SQVTM and ANQGSEA. Losses at the gene ends were 4 bases for V and 4 bases for J; bases not matched to a gene: 9. The CDR3 DNA reads as TGCAGCGTTGGCGGACCGGGACAGCTAGAGACCCAGTACTTC. Its translation is CSVGGPGQLETQYF.

Only a few counts were recorded for this clone. The V gene is TRBV5-1, the J gene TRBJ1-2; 10 bases are a match to TRBD1. Germline V lookup: CDR1 SGHRS, CDR2 YFSETQ. This CDR3 spans 14 amino acids. J was trimmed by 4 bases and V by 4 bases; bases with no gene match: 4. The CDR3 sequence: CASSLRDRGYGYTF. As DNA, the CDR3 is TGCGCCAGCAGCCTGCGGGACAGGGGCTATGGCTACACCTTC.

The chain joins TRBV5-1 to TRBJ2-1, with no clear D. Germline CDR1 reads SGHRS; CDR2 reads YFSETQ. The CDR3 has 15 amino acids. V dropped 4 bases and J dropped 7 bases, with 18 bases sitting between them. The CDR3 coding sequence is TGCGCCAGCAGCCTATTCTCCGACTCCCTTAATGAGCAGTTCTTC. Translating gives CASSLFSDSLNEQFF.

The chain combines TRBV4-2 with TRBJ1-4; no definite D call. The CDR3 is 17 residues long. Per germline, CDR1 LGHNA and CDR2 YNFKEQ. V was trimmed by 4 bases and J by 3 bases, leaving 18 bases between them. CDR3: CASSPKMSAGANEKLFF. DNA of the CDR3: TGTGCCAGCAGCCCCAAAATGTCAGCCGGAGCTAATGAAAAACTGTTTTTT.

In DNA, the CDR3 is TGTGCCAGCAGCTTACAGGTCGGCGGGGAGCTGTTTTTT. Protein product: CASSLQVGGELFF. The rearrangement uses TRBV7-6 and TRBJ2-2; no reliable D call. The CDR3 totals 13 residues. Germline assignment: CDR1 SGHVS and CDR2 FNYEAQ. The V end was cut by 2 bases, the J end by 7 bases, with 8 bases between.

The chain joins TRBV11-2 to TRBJ2-3; 8 nucleotides line up with TRBD2. Losses at the gene ends were 4 bases for V and 5 bases for J; bases not matched to a gene: 2. CDR1 is SGHAT, CDR2 FQNNGV, per germline. The CDR3 runs 13 residues. The CDR3 here is CASSSLAEDTQYF. As DNA, the CDR3 is TGTGCCAGCAGCTCACTAGCGGAAGATACGCAGTATTTT.

V usage is TRBV19 and J usage is TRBJ2-7, with 8 bases aligning to TRBD1. Losses at the gene ends were 4 bases for V and 0 bases for J; bases not matched to a gene: 14. CDR1 is LNHDA and CDR2 is SQIVND in the germline V gene (reference sequence). The CDR3 contains 18 residues. CDR3 DNA sequence: TGTGCCAGTAGTAAGGCCCCACCCTGGACAGGGAGCTCCTACGAGCAGTACTTC. The encoded protein is CASSKAPPWTGSSYEQYF.

This clone was recorded only once. This chain links TRBV5-4 with TRBJ1-1, with D possibly TRBD1 on 6 matching bases. The V and J ends lost 4 bases and 2 bases respectively, with 12 bases between them. This CDR3 is built from 14 residues. The germline V gene encodes CDR1 SGHNT and CDR2 YYREEE (reference sequence). The CDR3 is CASSPRGSNTEAFF. The DNA for the CDR3 is TGTGCCAGCAGCCCTAGGGGGAGTAACACTGAAGCTTTCTTT.

The chain links TRBV7-9 to TRBJ2-3, with 10 bases aligning to TRBD1. Germline loops: CDR1 SEHNR, CDR2 FQNEAQ (reference sequence). CDR3 length: 15 residues. Trimming cost V 0 bases and J 7 bases; bases outside gene matches: 4. DNA of the CDR3: TGTGCCAGCAGCTTAGCCTCGGGACAGGGGAATACGCAGTATTTT. It codes for CASSLASGQGNTQYF.

The CDR3 here is CASRGGTSGRALRETQYF. The CDR3 DNA sequence: TGTGCCAGCAGGGGCGGGACTAGCGGGAGGGCCCTCAGAGAGACCCAGTACTTC. The chain uses TRBV2 and TRBJ2-5, with 16 positions matching TRBD2. J lost 4 bases, V lost 6 bases, and 11 bases had no gene match. Per germline, CDR1 SNHLY and CDR2 FYNNEI. The CDR3 runs to 18 residues.

This clone has just one count. V and J are TRBV13 and TRBJ2-7; TRBD2 agrees at 16 bases. The germline CDR1 and CDR2 sequences are PRHDT and FYEKMQ (reference sequence). Losses at the gene ends were 5 bases for V and 2 bases for J; bases not matched to a gene: 9. The CDR3 consists of 18 residues. This CDR3 is CASSPSPGTSGRAYEQYF. The CDR3 nucleotides are TGTGCCAGCAGCCCCAGTCCCGGGACTAGCGGGAGGGCCTACGAGCAGTACTTC.

The chain employs TRBV9 and TRBJ2-7; 8 bases are shared with TRBD2. There are 15 residues in the CDR3. Germline V gene data show CDR1 as SGDLS and CDR2 as YYNGEE. V trimming: 0 bases; J trimming: 2 bases; junction bases outside the gene matches: 4. Here the CDR3 DNA reads TGTGCCAGCAGCGTAGCGTCTAGCGGGCCCTACGAGCAGTACTTC. Protein sequence: CASSVASSGPYEQYF. The whole variable domain, filled in from reference TRBV9 and TRBJ2-7, reads DSGVTQTPKHLITATGQRVTLRCSPRSGDLSVYWYQQSLDQGLQFLIQYYNGEERAKGNILERFSAQQFPDLHSELNLSSLELGDSALYFCASSVASSGPYEQYFGPGTRLTVT.

A few counts support this clone. The rearrangement uses TRBV4-1 and TRBJ1-1; TRBD1 might be the D (6 bases). The V gene lost 5 bases and the J gene lost 0 bases, with 7 bases spanning the gap. CDR3 length: 13 amino acids. The germline V gene has CDR1 MGHRA and CDR2 YSYEKL. This CDR3 is CASSEGVNTEAFF. The DNA for the CDR3 is TGCGCCAGCAGCGAGGGGGTGAACACTGAAGCTTTCTTT.

The chain carries TRBV7-8 and TRBJ2-5; possible D gene TRBD2, 6 bases. Germline CDR1 is SGHVS and CDR2 is FQNEAQ. The CDR3 has 15 amino acids. The germline V and J ends were trimmed by 4 bases and 2 bases, with 14 bases remaining between them. CDR3 sequence: CASSSGRDPQETQYF. The CDR3 DNA reads as TGTGCCAGCAGCTCCGGGCGGGACCCTCAAGAGACCCAGTACTTC.

The rearrangement links TRBV6-1 to TRBJ2-7; D is ambiguous. V dropped 10 bases and J dropped 1 base, with 17 bases sitting between them. The CDR3 loop spans 14 amino acids. Germline V gene data show CDR1 as MNHNS and CDR2 as SASEGT. The CDR3 region has the DNA TGTGCCACCCGAGAGGTCGCTAGTTCCTACGAGCAGTACTTC. This gives the protein CATREVASSYEQYF.